A single sample is the source of the 8 T cell receptor beta chains below, sequenced in a study of immune heterogeneity within non-small cell lung tumors. The template for each sample was roughly 610 ng of genomic DNA, which had been extracted from bulk tumor tissue. Each primary tumor yielded several biopsies, collected far apart from one another at surgery. Patients underwent curative surgery for untreated, newly diagnosed non-small cell lung cancer. The TCR beta CDR3 region underwent multiplex PCR amplification with 32 V and 13 J primers. TCRdb re-called the multiplex PCR reads with MiXCR, one entry per CDR3 protein. Of around 20,000 distinct CDR3 sequences listed, 25% to 30% are singletons. Sequences were obtained from lung tumor tissue. Every receptor here comes from a man aged 40-49 years with non-small cell lung cancer.

In its sample, this clonotype was seen many times. This chain connects TRBV30 to TRBJ1-2; 7 bases fit TRBD1. There are 12 residues in the CDR3. Germline V gene sequence: CDR1 GTSNPN, CDR2 SVGIG (reference sequence). After removal of 2 bases from V and 7 bases from J, the junction contained 4 bases not matched to a gene. CDR3 residues: CAWSRTGGGYTF. CDR3 nucleotide sequence: TGTGCCTGGAGTAGGACAGGAGGTGGCTACACCTTC.

This clonotype was counted ten times or more. CDR3 protein: CASSLDRAYEQYF. Here the CDR3 DNA reads TGCGCCAGCAGCTTGGACAGGGCCTACGAGCAGTACTTC. V usage is TRBV5-1 and J usage is TRBJ2-7; possibly TRBD1 for D (6 bases). V shed 0 bases and J shed 2 bases, with 6 bases lying between them. This CDR3 is built from 13 residues. Germline V gene lookup returns CDR1 SGHRS and CDR2 YFSETQ.

This clonotype was found a few times. The chain recombines TRBV5-5 with TRBJ1-2; no definite D call. Trimming shortened V by 7 bases and J by 9 bases, and 13 bases separated the two germline ends. Germline V gene lookup returns CDR1 SGHKS and CDR2 YYEKEE (reference sequence). This CDR3 spans 11 amino acids. Here the CDR3 reads CASREHLSYTF. The DNA for the CDR3 is TGTGCCAGCCGAGAGCATTTAAGCTACACCTTC.

In this sample, this clonotype turned up a few times. V gene TRBV19 combines with J gene TRBJ2-2; the D gene is possibly TRBD1 (5 bases). The CDR3 runs 14 residues. Germline V gives CDR1 LNHDA, CDR2 SQIVND (reference sequence). Trimming removed 1 base at V and 3 bases at J, with 6 bases between. The CDR3 sequence is CASSIGQHTGELFF. CDR3 coding DNA: TGTGCCAGTAGTATAGGACAGCACACCGGGGAGCTGTTTTTT.

The sample holds many counts of this clonotype. This chain joins TRBV30 and TRBJ2-6; D unresolved. With 3 bases removed from V and 0 bases from J, the gap between germline ends came to 6 bases. Germline assignment: CDR1 GTSNPN and CDR2 SVGIG (reference sequence). CDR3 size: 14 residues. The CDR3 DNA reads TGTGCCTGGAGCGCCTACTCTGGGGCCAACGTCCTGACTTTC. Amino acid sequence: CAWSAYSGANVLTF. The full variable domain, with the rest looked up from reference TRBV30 and TRBJ2-6, is SQTIHQWPATLVQPVGSPLSLECTVEGTSNPNLYWYRQAAGRGLQLLFYSVGIGQISSEVPQNLSASRPQDRQFILSSKKLLLSDSGFYLCAWSAYSGANVLTFGAGSRLTVL.

A few counts support this clonotype. The chain joins TRBV4-2 to TRBJ2-5; unclear D gene. Trimming removed 3 bases at V and 4 bases at J, with 12 bases between. The CDR3 loop spans 14 amino acids. Looked up from germline, CDR1 is LGHNA and CDR2 is YNFKEQ. CDR3 region: CASSQNPRRETQYF. The CDR3 DNA is TGTGCCAGCAGCCAGAACCCCCGGCGAGAGACCCAGTACTTC.

Points on this clonotype: A much bigger clone sits one base away, suggesting this may be a read error. V is TRBV20-1 and J is TRBJ2-7; 12 bases align to TRBD2. The CDR3 spans 15 residues. The V gene's germline CDR1 is DFQATT and CDR2 SNEGSKA (reference sequence). Unmatched junction bases numbered 3, after V lost 1 base and J lost 2 bases. The CDR3, as DNA: TGCAGTGCTAGAGGTGGACTAGCGGGGCCCTACGAGCAGTACTTC. Amino acids: CSARGGLAGPYEQYF.

The chain uses TRBV7-9 and TRBJ1-4, with D hard to call. The germline V gene encodes CDR1 SEHNR and CDR2 FQNEAQ (reference sequence). V was pared by 8 bases and J by 6 bases, with 13 bases between. The CDR3 consists of 13 residues. CDR3 sequence (DNA): TGTGCCAGCGGGCAAGGTTCGGATGAAAAACTGTTTTTT. Amino acid sequence: CASGQGSDEKLFF.